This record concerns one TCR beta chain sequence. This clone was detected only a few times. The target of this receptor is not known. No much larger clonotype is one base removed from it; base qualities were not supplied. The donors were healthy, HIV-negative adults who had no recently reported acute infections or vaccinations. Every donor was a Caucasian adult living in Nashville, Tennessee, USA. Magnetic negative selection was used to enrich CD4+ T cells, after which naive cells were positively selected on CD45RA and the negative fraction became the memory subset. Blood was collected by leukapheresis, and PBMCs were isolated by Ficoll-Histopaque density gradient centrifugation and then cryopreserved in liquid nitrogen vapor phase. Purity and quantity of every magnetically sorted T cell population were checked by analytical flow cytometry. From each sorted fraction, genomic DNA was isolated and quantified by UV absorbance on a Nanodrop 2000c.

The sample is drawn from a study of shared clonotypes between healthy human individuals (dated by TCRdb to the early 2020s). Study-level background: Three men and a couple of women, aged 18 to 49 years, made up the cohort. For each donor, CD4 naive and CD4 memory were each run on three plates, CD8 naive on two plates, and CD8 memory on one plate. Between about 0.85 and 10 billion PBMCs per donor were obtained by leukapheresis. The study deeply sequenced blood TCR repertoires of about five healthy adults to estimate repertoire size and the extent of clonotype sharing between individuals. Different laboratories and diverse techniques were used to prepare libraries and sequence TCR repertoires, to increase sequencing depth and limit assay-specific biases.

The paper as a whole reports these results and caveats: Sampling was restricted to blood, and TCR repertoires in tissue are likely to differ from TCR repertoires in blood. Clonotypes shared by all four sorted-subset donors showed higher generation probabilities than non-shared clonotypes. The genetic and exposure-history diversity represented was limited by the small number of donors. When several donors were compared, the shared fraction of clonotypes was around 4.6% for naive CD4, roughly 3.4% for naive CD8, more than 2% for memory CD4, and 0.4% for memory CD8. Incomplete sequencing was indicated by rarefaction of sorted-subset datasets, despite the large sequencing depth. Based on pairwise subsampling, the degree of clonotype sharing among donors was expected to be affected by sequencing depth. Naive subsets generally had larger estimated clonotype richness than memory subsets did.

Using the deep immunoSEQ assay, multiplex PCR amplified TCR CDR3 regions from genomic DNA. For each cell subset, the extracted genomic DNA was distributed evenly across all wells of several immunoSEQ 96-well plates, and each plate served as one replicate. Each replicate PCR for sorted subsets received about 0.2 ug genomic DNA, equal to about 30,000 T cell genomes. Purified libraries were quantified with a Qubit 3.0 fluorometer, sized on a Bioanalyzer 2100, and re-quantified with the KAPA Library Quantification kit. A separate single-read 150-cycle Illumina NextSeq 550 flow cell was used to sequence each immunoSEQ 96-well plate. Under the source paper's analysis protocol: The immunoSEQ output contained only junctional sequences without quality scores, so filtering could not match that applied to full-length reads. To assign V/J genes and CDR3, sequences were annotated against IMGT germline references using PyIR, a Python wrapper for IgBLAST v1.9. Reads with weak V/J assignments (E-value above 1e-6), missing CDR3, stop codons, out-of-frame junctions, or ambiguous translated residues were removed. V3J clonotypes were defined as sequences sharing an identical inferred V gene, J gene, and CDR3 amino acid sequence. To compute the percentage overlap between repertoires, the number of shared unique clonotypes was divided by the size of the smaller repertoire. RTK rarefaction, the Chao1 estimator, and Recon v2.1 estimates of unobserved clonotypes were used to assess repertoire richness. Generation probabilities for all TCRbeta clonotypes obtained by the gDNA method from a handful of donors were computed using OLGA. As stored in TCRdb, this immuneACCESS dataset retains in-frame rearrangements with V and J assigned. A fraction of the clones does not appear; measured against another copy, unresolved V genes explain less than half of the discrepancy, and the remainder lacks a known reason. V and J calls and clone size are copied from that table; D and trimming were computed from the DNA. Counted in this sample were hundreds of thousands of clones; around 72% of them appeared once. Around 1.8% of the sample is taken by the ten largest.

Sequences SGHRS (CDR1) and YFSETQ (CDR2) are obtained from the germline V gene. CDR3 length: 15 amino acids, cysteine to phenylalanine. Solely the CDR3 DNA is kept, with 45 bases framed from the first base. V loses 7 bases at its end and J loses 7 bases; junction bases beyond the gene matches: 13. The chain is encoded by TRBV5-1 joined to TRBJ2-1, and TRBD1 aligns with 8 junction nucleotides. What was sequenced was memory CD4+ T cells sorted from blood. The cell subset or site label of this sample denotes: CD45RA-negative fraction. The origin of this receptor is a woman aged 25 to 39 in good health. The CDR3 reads CASQIGQGRLNEQFF. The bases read TGCGCCAGCCAGATAGGACAGGGCAGGTTGAATGAGCAGTTCTTC.